This T cell receptor beta chain originates from a study of T cell repertoires in cytomegalovirus infection. For this clonotype: Its antigen is unidentified.

Germline CDR1 is LNHDA and CDR2 is SQIVND (reference sequence). Trimming cost V 7 bases and J 6 bases, with 30 bases left between them. The CDR3 totals 19 residues. Each CDR3 protein gets one entry after TCRdb re-called the reads with MiXCR. Of fewer than 950,000 distinct CDR3 sequences in the sample, approximately 29% are singletons; the top ten hold roughly 12%. The sequencing used cultured CD8+ T cells from PBMCs, collected from culture after CMV antigen stimulation. This receptor was taken from a human donor in good health (CMV status not recorded). Some clones in this sample may be carry-over from other donors' samples. The chain carries TRBV19 and TRBJ2-2; TRBD1 or TRBD2 may be the D gene (5 bases each). The CDR3 spells CASMCRIGTRRTPPGELFF. In DNA form, the CDR3 reads TGTGCCAGTATGTGCCGTATAGGGACCAGGCGCACGCCACCCGGGGAGCTGTTTTTT.